These 21 T cell receptor beta chains share one sample of origin, sequenced in a study of blood T cell repertoires in COVID-19. Here immunoSEQ multiplex PCR was the method, and the copy in TCRdb shows in-frame clones only, minus some. This sample has some 150,000 clones; around nine tenths occur once, and the top ten carry over 8.5%. Source material: peripheral blood. The receptors were sampled from a woman aged 45 to 65 with active or convalescent COVID-19.

The V call is TRBV5-1, the J call TRBJ2-3, with 10 bases aligning to TRBD2. The V and J ends lost 3 bases and 4 bases, in that order; junction bases with no gene match: 2. The CDR3 covers 14 residues. CDR1 is SGHRS, CDR2 YFSETQ, per germline. The CDR3 region is CASSSLAGADTQYF. The CDR3 DNA sequence: TGCGCCAGCAGCTCCCTAGCGGGAGCAGATACGCAGTATTTT.

This chain joins TRBV28 and TRBJ1-5, with D perhaps TRBD1 (5 bases). Germline V CDR1 and CDR2: MDHEN, SYDVKM. Deletions cut 6 bases from V and 7 bases from J, with 16 bases between. CDR3 length: 14 residues. CDR3 DNA: TGTGCCAGCAGCGCCCTCGCTGGGGGGCAGCCCCAGCATTTT. Translated: CASSALAGGQPQHF.

CDR3 nucleotide sequence: TGTGCCAGCAGCGCCCATTTCTCGACGAGCGACGAGCAGTACTTC. It codes for CASSAHFSTSDEQYF. The gene calls are TRBV9 and TRBJ2-7; D ambiguous. In germline, CDR1 is SGDLS, CDR2 YYNGEE. The V end lost 3 bases, the J end lost 5 bases, and 18 bases lay between the germline ends. This CDR3 has 15 amino acids.

V usage is TRBV28 and J usage is TRBJ2-3; the match to TRBD2 covers 11 bases. The CDR3 runs 16 residues. Germline V CDR1 and CDR2: MDHEN, SYDVKM. After removal of 6 bases from V and 2 bases from J, the junction contained 7 bases not matched to a gene. CDR3 nucleotides: TGTGCCAGCAGGAACCCGGGACTAGCGGACACAGATACGCAGTATTTT. It specifies CASRNPGLADTDTQYF.

V usage is TRBV6-5 and J usage is TRBJ2-3; D call uncertain. V gave up 2 bases and J gave up 0 bases, with 12 bases separating them. Germline assignment: CDR1 MNHEY and CDR2 SVGAGI. There are 16 residues in the CDR3. The CDR3, as DNA: TGTGCCAGCAGTTACCTGCGATTTGCGAGCACAGATACGCAGTATTTT. This codes for CASSYLRFASTDTQYF.

The gene calls are TRBV5-5 and TRBJ2-7; perhaps TRBD1 as D (6 bases). Germline V gene sequence: CDR1 SGHKS, CDR2 YYEKEE (reference sequence). Trimming pared 3 bases from V and 4 bases from J, leaving 14 bases between. This CDR3 has 14 amino acids. The CDR3 sequence: CASSSPTGLYEQYF. CDR3 in DNA: TGTGCCAGCAGCTCGCCGACAGGACTTTACGAGCAGTACTTC.

The V call is TRBV18, the J call TRBJ1-5; D gene unclear. The CDR3 contains 12 residues. V lost 6 bases and J 4 bases, leaving 7 bases between the germline ends. The V gene's germline CDR1 is KGHSH and CDR2 LQKENI. The chain's CDR3 is CASSSGNQPQHF. The CDR3 nucleotides are TGTGCCAGCTCGTCGGGGAATCAGCCCCAGCATTTT. Variable domain in full (rest from reference TRBV18 and TRBJ1-5): NAGVMQNPRHLVRRRGQEARLRCSPMKGHSHVYWYRQLPEEGLKFMVYLQKENIIDESGMPKERFSAEFPKEGPSILRIQQVVRGDSAAYFCASSSGNQPQHFGDGTRLSIL.

The chain carries TRBV19 and TRBJ1-5; possible D gene TRBD1, 5 bases. The CDR3 sequence is 17 residues long. V was clipped by 7 bases and J by 5 bases, with 24 bases between them. CDR1 is LNHDA, CDR2 SQIVND, per germline (reference sequence). CDR3 residues: CASTTTHGGRWDQPQHF. The CDR3 region has the DNA TGTGCCAGTACTACCACACACGGGGGGAGATGGGATCAGCCCCAGCATTTT.

This clone showed up just a few times. The V and J genes are TRBV7-3 and TRBJ2-3; 7 bases agree with TRBD2. Germline trimming cut 3 bases from V and 3 bases from J; bases unmatched to any gene: 6. The germline V gene encodes CDR1 SGHTA and CDR2 FQGTGA. This CDR3 spans 15 amino acids. The CDR3 loop is CASSLGRELTDTQYF. The CDR3 DNA sequence: TGTGCCAGCAGCTTGGGGCGGGAGTTAACAGATACGCAGTATTTT.

The chain recombines TRBV25-1 with TRBJ1-2; TRBD1 matches 8 bases. Germline V gene data show CDR1 as MGHDK and CDR2 as SYGVNS. Trimming cost V 6 bases and J 3 bases; bases outside gene matches: 9. The CDR3 contains 15 residues. The CDR3 nucleotides are TGTGCCAGCAGGGGGGGTGGGACAGGATACTATGGCTACACCTTC. Translation gives CASRGGGTGYYGYTF.

The DNA for the CDR3 is TGTGCCGCCCAACTAGCGGGGGGTGGAGAGACCCAGTACTTC. It yields the protein CAAQLAGGGETQYF. The chain employs TRBV25-1 and TRBJ2-5, with 12 nucleotides matching TRBD2. The CDR3 consists of 14 residues. V shed 11 bases, J shed 4 bases, and the junction held 8 bases outside the gene matches. The germline CDR1 and CDR2 sequences are MGHDK and SYGVNS.

The chain joins TRBV5-4 to TRBJ2-1, with TRBD2 matching 10 bases. CDR3 size: 16 residues. With 1 base clipped from V and 5 bases from J, the junction kept 6 bases outside the gene matches. The germline CDR1 and CDR2 sequences are SGHNT and YYREEE (reference sequence). The CDR3 reads CASSLPGSGRDNEQFF. The CDR3 region has the DNA TGTGCCAGCAGCTTGCCCGGGAGCGGGAGGGACAATGAGCAGTTCTTC.

The chain carries TRBV4-2 and TRBJ2-3; possibly TRBD1 for D (5 bases). Germline lookup yields CDR1 LGHNA and CDR2 YNFKEQ. V shed 0 bases and J shed 2 bases, with 15 bases lying between them. This CDR3 region has 17 residues. CDR3 protein: CASSQDLKTEFTDTQYF. The CDR3 nucleotides are TGTGCCAGCAGCCAAGATCTGAAGACAGAATTCACAGATACGCAGTATTTT.

This clone came up a few times. The V call is TRBV19, the J call TRBJ2-2, with a tentative D call TRBD2 (5 bases). Trimming removed 7 bases from V and 4 bases from J, with 10 bases in between. Germline-derived CDR1 and CDR2 are LNHDA and SQIVND (reference sequence). The CDR3 contains 13 residues. The CDR3 coding sequence is TGTGCCAGTAAAAGTGGAGGCACCGGGGAGCTGTTTTTT. This gives the protein CASKSGGTGELFF.

J is TRBJ2-3 and V is TRBV4-2; TRBD2 is a possible D gene (6 bases). The germline V gene encodes CDR1 LGHNA and CDR2 YNFKEQ. Between the trimmed V and J ends, which lost 4 bases and 2 bases, there was a span of 16 bases. The CDR3 sequence is 16 residues long. The CDR3 here is CASSPLSGGYTDTQYF. CDR3 coding DNA: TGTGCCAGCAGCCCCCTTAGCGGCGGGTACACAGATACGCAGTATTTT.

This chain connects TRBV7-2 to TRBJ1-2; 10 nucleotides line up with TRBD1. From germline, CDR1 is SGHTA and CDR2 FQGNSA. This CDR3 region has 14 residues. With 4 bases clipped from V and 8 bases from J, the junction kept 7 bases outside the gene matches. Here the CDR3 DNA reads TGTGCCAGCAGCTCATTGACAGGGGGCGCAGGCTACACCTTC. Translation: CASSSLTGGAGYTF.

The chain combines TRBV5-1 with TRBJ2-2, with D possibly TRBD1 on 5 matching bases. Germline V gene lookup returns CDR1 SGHRS and CDR2 YFSETQ. The V end lost 4 bases, the J end lost 0 bases, and 10 bases lay between the germline ends. The CDR3 covers 15 residues. CDR3 nucleotide sequence: TGCGCCAGCAGCCAAGGACATGCGAACACCGGGGAGCTGTTTTTT. Protein product: CASSQGHANTGELFF. The full variable domain, in which reference TRBV5-1 and TRBJ2-2 provide the parts outside the CDR3, is KAGVTQTPRYLIKTRGQQVTLSCSPISGHRSVSWYQQTPGQGLQFLFEYFSETQRNKGNFPGRFSGRQFSNSRSEMNVSTLELGDSALYLCASSQGHANTGELFFGEGSRLTVL.

V and J are TRBV25-1 and TRBJ2-7, with 11 positions matching TRBD2. The CDR3 is 16 amino acids. Germline CDR1 reads MGHDK; CDR2 reads SYGVNS. J lost 6 bases, V lost 2 bases, and 9 bases had no gene match. The CDR3 here is CASSEAVTSGRREQYF. CDR3 coding DNA: TGTGCCAGCAGTGAAGCCGTAACTAGCGGGAGACGCGAGCAGTACTTC.

The genes are TRBV6-2 or TRBV6-3 and TRBJ1-1; unclear D gene. Germline assignment: CDR1 MNHEY and CDR2 SVGEGT. Trimming removed 4 bases at V and 4 bases at J, with 19 bases between. The CDR3 spans 16 residues. In DNA, the CDR3 is TGTGCCAGCAGTTCCGGTCGAGGGAGCTTTGGCACTGAAGCTTTCTTT. This codes for CASSSGRGSFGTEAFF.

V usage is TRBV28 and J usage is TRBJ1-6, with no clear D. The CDR3 loop spans 16 amino acids. V gave up 6 bases and J gave up 8 bases, with 20 bases separating them. From germline, CDR1 is MDHEN and CDR2 SYDVKM. CDR3 residues: CASSHASFGEDSPLHF. Written as DNA, the CDR3 is TGTGCCAGCAGCCATGCCTCCTTTGGTGAGGATTCACCCCTCCACTTT.

The rearrangement uses TRBV5-1 and TRBJ1-1; 9 nucleotides align to TRBD1. The CDR3 spans 15 residues. The germline CDR1 and CDR2 sequences are SGHRS and YFSETQ. The trim removed 3 bases at V and 5 bases at J, leaving 8 bases unmatched. The CDR3 sequence: CASSSGGTGRTEAFF. The CDR3 DNA reads as TGCGCCAGCAGCTCTGGGGGGACAGGGAGAACTGAAGCTTTCTTT.